These 8 T cell receptor beta chains came from one sample sequenced in a study of T cell changes during pregnancy in multiple sclerosis. The method was immunoSEQ multiplex PCR; TCRdb's version includes in-frame clones alone and lacks a portion of them. The sample consists of about 43,000 clones, approximately 90% of them appearing once. The specimen was PBMCs (not recorded whether the cells were cultured). Source of these receptors: a female donor with multiple sclerosis, enrolled in a pregnancy study.

The rearrangement uses TRBV7-2 and TRBJ2-1; D is perhaps TRBD2 (5 bases). Looked up from germline, CDR1 is SGHTA and CDR2 is FQGNSA. V was shortened by 1 base and J by 5 bases, with 9 bases between the two germline ends. This CDR3 has 14 amino acids. CDR3: CASSLGLANNEQFF. CDR3 coding DNA: TGTGCCAGCAGCTTAGGCTTAGCGAACAATGAGCAGTTCTTC.

The rearrangement joins TRBV2 to TRBJ2-2, with D perhaps given as TRBD1 or TRBD2 (5 bases each). The V gene's germline CDR1 is SNHLY and CDR2 FYNNEI. Trimming stripped 6 bases from V and 6 bases from J, with 26 bases between. The CDR3 length is 18 residues. This CDR3 reads CASREQTGTLVGSGELFF. For the CDR3, the DNA is TGTGCCAGCAGGGAGCAAACCGGGACCTTAGTGGGGTCCGGGGAGCTGTTTTTT. Together with reference TRBV2 and TRBJ2-2, the CDR3 gives the full variable domain: EPEVTQTPSHQVTQMGQEVILRCVPISNHLYFYWYRQILGQKVEFLVSFYNNEISEKSEIFDDQFSVERPDGSNFTLKIRSTKLEDSAMYFCASREQTGTLVGSGELFFGEGSRLTVL.

This rearrangement joins TRBV4-1 to TRBJ2-7, with 8 bases identical to TRBD1. The CDR3 is made up of 14 amino acids. Germline CDR1 reads MGHRA; CDR2 reads YSYEKL. V lost 0 bases and J lost 2; bases outside the gene matches: 0. This chain's CDR3 is CASSQETGAYEQYF. The CDR3 coding sequence is TGCGCCAGCAGCCAAGAGACAGGGGCCTACGAGCAGTACTTC.

This rearrangement joins TRBV28 to TRBJ1-2; D is unclear. This CDR3 has 12 amino acids. Trimming removed 3 bases from V and 4 bases from J, with 6 bases in between. Germline CDR1 and CDR2: MDHEN and SYDVKM. The CDR3 reads CASSFISYGYTF. CDR3 bases: TGTGCCAGCAGTTTTATAAGCTATGGCTACACCTTC.

CDR3 bases: TGTGCCAGCAGTCCGGGACTAGCGGGAGGACCGGGAAATGAGCAGTTCTTC. This gives the protein CASSPGLAGGPGNEQFF. The chain couples TRBV27 to TRBJ2-1; 15 bases match TRBD2. The CDR3 contains 17 residues. With 5 bases clipped from V and 7 bases from J, the junction kept 9 bases outside the gene matches. CDR1 is MNHEY, CDR2 SMNVEV, per germline (reference sequence).

The V and J genes are TRBV7-2 and TRBJ2-2; D not certain. V was trimmed by 1 base and J by 1 base, leaving 10 bases between them. This CDR3 has 16 residues. CDR1 is SGHTA, CDR2 FQGNSA, per germline. CDR3 sequence reads: CASSLDFSRNTGELFF. CDR3 nucleotides: TGTGCCAGCAGCTTAGATTTCTCGCGGAACACCGGGGAGCTGTTTTTT.

The genes are TRBV27 and TRBJ2-5, with 8 bases aligning to TRBD2. Germline V gene data show CDR1 as MNHEY and CDR2 as SMNVEV (reference sequence). The CDR3 totals 14 residues. With V trimmed by 2 bases and J by 5 bases, 4 bases remained unmatched. Written as DNA, the CDR3 is TGTGCCAGCAGTTTACGACGGGAGGGGGAGACCCAGTACTTC. This sequence encodes CASSLRREGETQYF.

The chain's CDR3 is CASSTGRVSGANVLTF. The CDR3 nucleotides read TGTGCCAGCAGTACCGGTCGAGTCTCTGGGGCCAACGTCCTGACTTTC. This sequence joins TRBV27 and TRBJ2-6; D gene uncertain. This CDR3 spans 16 amino acids. The germline V gene has CDR1 MNHEY and CDR2 SMNVEV (reference sequence). V lost 5 bases and J 0 bases, leaving 11 bases between the germline ends.